This T cell receptor (beta chain) was obtained from a study of blood T cell repertoires in COVID-19. Across the whole study: Spain, Italy and the United States supplied samples that represented acute and convalescent COVID-19.

V lost 4 bases to trimming and J lost 2 bases; unmatched junction nucleotides: 6. This CDR3 region has 15 residues. Germline V CDR1 and CDR2: MGHRA, YSYEKL. Per the authors' pipeline: Estimates of nucleated cell counts were drawn from the amplification of reference gene primers. Method: immunoSEQ multiplex PCR; TCRdb's copy keeps in-frame clones and lacks some. That table gives V, J and clone size, and the DNA gave D and trimming. Counted here are over 150,000 clones, roughly 80% occurring once; the ten biggest clones make up 25% to 30%. The sample taken for sequencing was peripheral blood. This receptor was obtained from a woman in her sixties with acute or convalescent COVID-19. The chain links TRBV4-1 to TRBJ2-7, with TRBD1 matching 9 bases. In DNA form, the CDR3 reads TGCGCCAGCAGCCCGGGACAGGGCCCAACCTACGAGCAGTACGTC. It yields the protein CASSPGQGPTYEQYV.